This T cell receptor beta chain originates from a study of cytomegalovirus exposure and HLA in healthy donors (dated by TCRdb to the late 2010s). The study in broad terms: An earlier analysis of some 600 of the donors reported approximately 260 Gb of sequence data and 90 million to 120 million unique TCR beta sequences obtained from around 190 million T cells. A later analysis re-examined previously published TCR beta repertoires from more than 550 donors and added high-resolution HLA genotyping to investigate patterns of TCR occurrence. The later analysis used no new phenotypic data to find candidate immune exposures, relying instead on TCR beta sequences and their occurrence across donors. Roughly 310 gigabases of sequencing data and tens of millions of unique TCR sequences were included in an early release covering over 600 HLA-typed donors. Genome-wide SNP genotypes for about 65% of the roughly 700 donors were used in a later genetic analysis, which treated that subset as a discovery cohort. An earlier analysis of 587 of the donors used high-throughput TCR beta sequencing to judge whether each TCR beta V gene segment behaved as functional or pseudogenic. High-throughput TCR immunosequencing, statistical association of individual TCRs with disease status, and machine learning were combined to predict cytomegalovirus infection status. Alongside the repertoire data, information on donor age, sex, ethnicity and CMV serostatus was compiled. Typing coverage varied by locus: roughly 620-640 donors for A, B, C, DRB1 and DQB1; 522 for DQA1; nearly 610 for DPA1; roughly 470 for DPB1. Among the roughly 400 genotyped donors, under 90% belonged to the genetic ancestry cluster associated with self-reported Caucasian donors. The study used immunosequencing to profile the T cell repertoires of several hundred subjects and linked those repertoires to cytomegalovirus serostatus. Across around 400 genotyped donors of the cohort, an average of roughly 200,000 unique TCR beta nucleotide sequences per donor were sequenced, and approximately 17% of those sequences were non-productive. The aim of the study was to test whether cataloging public T cell receptors could identify signatures of past pathogen exposure. In addition to the first cohort of roughly 700 subjects, a separate validation cohort of approximately 130 different subjects was used. All discovery cohort repertoires had been generated on a single sequencing platform. Four to six DR-DQ haplotypes were handled as single units for association and clustering, since linkage in the cohort was strong. HLA typing included class I and class II loci at four-digit resolution. The full study reports these points: Most TCR sequences were seen in very few donors, while some public TCRs were found in many individuals. A few of the identified cytomegalovirus-associated TCR beta chains were confirmed in vitro to be specific for cytomegalovirus antigens. Presence/absence analyses assumed roughly uniform sequencing depth across donors, an assumption that may not hold. Around 16 rarely observed V segments, including chromosome 9 orphons, were excluded from the earlier analysis of several hundred of the donors because counts were too low. Some IMGT-functional V segments, including TRBV6-2 and TRBV6-3, could not be told apart with the 87-base-pair reads, so those segments were excluded. HLA typing was unavailable for some donors at each locus, so association tests used only the typed subset. In a later analysis, some 18,000 TCR beta sequences were associated with specific HLA alleles at a false discovery rate of 0.05. Broadly in line with IMGT annotations, most TCR beta V segments showed up in productive rearrangements about 87% or about 30% of the time in an earlier analysis of 587 of the donors. Cytomegalovirus status was reported to be diagnosed by the classifier with high specificity and sensitivity in both the original and validation cohorts. In a later genetic analysis, a missense DCLRE1C variant was associated with V-gene and J-gene trimming of TCR beta chains, and the association was replicated in an independent cohort. Only TCR beta chains were sequenced in this cohort, and the absence of alpha or paired-chain data limited detectable features. The authors suggested that the approach could potentially be extended to other disease states and immunological phenotypes. In the study, 150 to 200 TCR beta chains were listed as associated with cytomegalovirus. Assigning TCR associations to individual alleles was difficult when HLA alleles, especially DR and DQ, strongly co-occurred. Linkage disequilibrium might explain the correlated functional status among segregating V segments, but an unknown experimental factor could not be ruled out. In a later analysis, TCR association rates were found to vary across HLA loci, with the most associated TCRs seen for DRB1 alleles and the fewest for HLA-C alleles. A further reported finding was that TCR beta sequences accurately predicted the HLA-A and HLA-B alleles for most subjects in the first cohort. According to a later analysis, most CMV-associated TCR beta chains appeared to be HLA-restricted, and the HLA associations seemed to be driven largely by CMV exposure. The only immune exposure information available for the cohort was CMV serostatus. A cluster of highly shared sequence variants was judged likely to be a technical artifact of the sequencing pipeline. Compared with the roughly 670-donor mean, donors in an Asian-associated ancestry cluster had fewer N-insertions in productive TCRs, according to a later genetic analysis. Compared with equally common non-associated chains, HLA-associated TCR beta chains in a later analysis were more clonally expanded and had lower generation probabilities. In a later analysis, several top co-occurrence clusters were reported to appear linked to parvovirus B19, influenza, CMV and Epstein-Barr virus.

The cohort comprised 710 or so healthy bone marrow donors. At the time of sampling, every cohort member was nominally healthy, though immune exposures that went unrecorded were likely present. The donor was CMV seronegative and was included in the group of a few hundred seronegative cohort members. A peripheral blood sample was provided by each donor, and peripheral blood mononuclear cells were used for TCR beta sequencing. The Qiagen DNeasy Blood Extraction Kit was used to extract genomic DNA from the blood cell samples. Concerning this clone: Its specific antigen is unknown. One base away there is no much larger clone; base qualities are not given.

The library came from the immunoSEQ multiplex PCR assay. For the multiplex PCR, a mixture combining 60 forward primers for TCR Vbeta segments and 13 reverse primers for TCR Jbeta segments was used. The CDR3 region of rearranged TCR beta genes was amplified from genomic DNA with a multiplex PCR assay. The Illumina HiSeq System was used to sequence the amplified TCR beta libraries as 87-base-pair reads. The paper's data handling went like this. A later analysis counted approximately 74 million unique TCR beta chains across the 500 to 850 repertoires, and 10 million to 11 million of these chains were shared by at least two donors. To remove PCR and sequencing errors, raw reads were error-corrected and collapsed into unique sequences using a nearest-neighbor algorithm that merged closely related sequences. V, D and J gene segments were assigned by aligning CDR3 sequences to IMGT reference sequences. For a sequence to be retained, a match of at least six nucleotides to both a V gene segment and a J gene segment was required. A rearrangement was called productive if the CDR3 had no stop codons and remained in frame with V and J, and every other rearrangement was called non-productive. Following IMGT convention, CDR3 was defined as the stretch from the second conserved V-encoded cysteine to the conserved J-encoded phenylalanine. The earlier analysis of some 540 of the donors excluded any sequence lacking an unambiguous match to a single V gene segment. An earlier analysis of 587 of the donors called V segments functional above 56.7% productive rearrangements and segregating when the between-donor standard deviation exceeded 5%. A statistical classification framework was built for diagnosing cytomegalovirus status from the catalog of TCR beta chain sequences. A later analysis assigned V and J genes by comparing TCR nucleotide sequences with IMGT/GENE-DB human TR gene sequences. Using the TCRdist pipeline, a later analysis assigned CDR3 sequences along with most-parsimonious VDJ recombination scenarios. A later analysis defined each TCR beta chain by its CDR3 amino acid sequence plus V-gene family, and excluded reads lacking a unique V-gene family. A later analysis removed several hundred highly shared, low-generation-probability nucleotide sequences to deal with suspected cross-contamination and a sequencing artifact. In a later analysis, a clonal expansion index for each public chain was calculated from normalized within-repertoire ranks of inferred template counts. A later analysis computed generation probabilities with a VDJ recombination model fitted to out-of-frame rearrangements, and checked the results against IGoR. A later analysis scored TCR-TCR, TCR-HLA and TCR-CMV co-occurrence with hypergeometric tests, applying a repertoire-size bias correction to TCR pairs. In a later analysis, false discovery rates were estimated by permuting HLA or CMV assignments 20 times. A later analysis grouped co-occurring TCRs with DBSCAN, adding TCRdist sequence similarity when clustering within HLA-allele-positive subsets. Repertoires with fewer than 30,000 or more than 120,000 public chains were left out of co-occurrence clustering, as were several repertoires with anomalous nucleotide sharing. This immuneACCESS table, as held by TCRdb, lists in-frame sequences with V and J called but not all clones. Of the missing ones, under half trace to an unresolved V gene in checked studies; the others have no known cause. The V and J calls and clone size are taken from that table; D and trimming were inferred from the DNA. Recorded for this sample are 90,000 to 120,000 clones; more than 65% of them occurred a single time. About 2.3% of the sample belongs to the ten largest clones.

CDR3 length: 16 amino acids, cysteine to phenylalanine. The kept DNA is CDR3 alone, 48 bases in frame from the first base. Here V drops 6 bases and J drops 4 bases, and the junction holds 8 bases not matched to any gene. Based on the germline V gene, the CDR1 and CDR2 sequences are SGHDN and FVKESK. The source of this sequence is a man younger than 40 in good health and CMV-seronegative. The sample was PBMCs. This sequence uses TRBV14 and TRBJ2-3; TRBD2 agrees with 12 junctional bases. The CDR3 region has the sequence CASRRTSGVRADTQYF. The DNA sequence is as follows: TGTGCCAGCAGAAGGACTAGCGGGGTAAGGGCAGATACGCAGTATTTT.